Sequencing of this TCR beta chain was carried out in a study of OX40 agonist ivuxolimab in advanced cancers. For context, the study as a whole: Ivuxolimab was a fully human IgG2 agonistic monoclonal antibody targeting the costimulatory receptor OX40 (CD134). Peripheral TCRbeta sequencing aimed to test whether ivuxolimab altered TCR sequence diversity and caused clonal T-cell expansion. Partial responses occurred in three dose-escalation patients: two with cutaneous melanoma and one with hepatocellular carcinoma. Among the approximately 50 dose-escalation patients, about 19 had hepatocellular carcinoma, about 15 melanoma, 9 renal cell carcinoma and 9 head and neck cancer. Intravenous ivuxolimab was administered to patients every 2 weeks at six dose levels: 0.01, 0.1, 0.3, 1.5, 3 and 10 mg/kg. The dose-escalation cohort was 82.7% male with a mean age of around 64 years, ranging from roughly 23 to 85. The paper reports the monotherapy dose-escalation portion (N of about 51 patients) of the phase I ivuxolimab trial. Patients were allowed to have had prior anti-PD-1, anti-PD-L1 or anti-CTLA-4 therapy, and approximately 39% of the dose-escalation patients had been treated with checkpoint inhibitors.

This clone has just one count. It has no known antigen specificity. It has no much larger one-base neighbor in the sample; base qualities were not kept. Patients with a history of autoimmune disease or receiving systemic immunosuppression were excluded from the trial. Peripheral blood for TCR sequencing was collected from all dose cohorts at baseline, on cycle 4 day 1, and on cycle 7 day 1. The samples were drawn from a first-in-human, open-label, multicenter phase I dose-escalation trial of ivuxolimab. The trial enrolled adults with locally advanced or metastatic head and neck squamous cell, hepatocellular, melanoma or renal cell carcinoma. Before TCR sequencing, CD4+ T cells and CD8+ T cells from peripheral blood were sorted into separate populations. On the study overall, not on this receptor specifically: Low levels of normalized T-cell clonal expansion were also seen in some patients who did not respond. After ivuxolimab, CD8+ T cells had more expanded clones than CD4+ T cells on average. At doses of 0.1 to 3.0 mg/kg, clonal expansion of both CD4+ and CD8+ blood T cells was observed from baseline to week 6. The antigen specificity of the clonally expanded peripheral T cells was not determined. In partial responders in the 0.1-3.0 mg/kg groups, normalized peripheral clonal expansion was found to be among the lowest, especially among CD8+ T cells.

Compared with germline, V lacks 5 bases and J lacks 5 bases; bases without a gene match: 15. CDR1 SQVTM and CDR2 ANQGSEA are derived from the germline V gene. The CDR3 runs 16 residues from the cysteine to the phenylalanine. Just the 48-base CDR3 DNA is kept, in frame starting at base 1. For sequencing of the TCRbeta CDR3 region, genomic DNA was extracted from the sorted cells. The immunoSEQ Assay was used to sequence the TCRbeta CDR3 regions. Entries here come from immuneACCESS through TCRdb and include only in-frame sequences with V and J called. Some clones fail to appear in such tables; in the studies checked, an unresolved V gene covers under half of the shortfall, and the cause of the remainder is unknown. In all, the sample holds about 30,000 clones, and over 75% of those were seen once. 10% to 11% of the sample is taken by the ten largest.

The chain is made from TRBV29-1 and TRBJ2-5; the central 9 bases match TRBD1. This clonotype was obtained from an adult with an advanced solid tumor such as melanoma, head and neck, liver or kidney cancer. Sequenced material: CD4+ or CD8+ T cells sorted from blood, taken in a trial of the OX40 agonist ivuxolimab. The DNA is as follows: TGCAGCGTTCACCTACAGGGGGCAAGGTGGATGGAGACCCAGTACTTC. Protein translation: CSVHLQGARWMETQYF.